The 10 T cell receptor beta chains below all came from one sample that was sequenced in a study of response to subunit inactivated influenza vaccine. In TCRdb, the RT-PCR reads were re-called with MiXCR into one record per CDR3 protein. The sample shows around 570,000 distinct CDR3 sequences, roughly 10% of them seen only once. The same specimen was also included in a second study, on T cells expressing NK-cell markers. That report adds: As the method of synthesis, 5'RACE template switching with UMIs yielded TCR beta cDNA.

The input for sequencing was PBMCs from blood, taken on the day of vaccination. Receptors originate from a man over 45 who received an inactivated influenza vaccine.

The DNA of the CDR3 is TGTGCCAGTACCTCCTGGGAGGGGGATGAGCAGTTCTTC. Amino acids: CASTSWEGDEQFF. The rearrangement uses TRBV19 and TRBJ2-1; D perhaps matches TRBD2 (7 bases). Germline V gene lookup returns CDR1 LNHDA and CDR2 SQIVND (reference sequence). This CDR3 has 13 amino acids. V was pared by 7 bases and J by 8 bases, with 15 bases between.

This clonotype was seen only a few times. The rearrangement uses TRBV28 and TRBJ2-7, with 8 bases matching TRBD1. Unmatched junction bases numbered 14, after V lost 5 bases and J lost 2 bases. The CDR3 loop spans 17 amino acids. CDR1 is MDHEN, CDR2 SYDVKM, per germline. The CDR3 sequence is CASSRRIRDRRTYEQYF. The CDR3 region has the DNA TGTGCCAGCAGTCGACGGATCCGGGACAGGCGCACCTACGAGCAGTACTTC.

This clonotype showed up just a few times. The rearrangement uses TRBV6-2 or TRBV6-3 and TRBJ2-7; TRBD2 aligns across 7 bases. CDR1 and CDR2 (germline): MNHEY, SVGEGT. This CDR3 comprises 14 residues. Trimming removed 8 bases from V and 3 bases from J; junction bases left unmatched: 10. As DNA, the CDR3 is TGTGCCAGCCAACACCGAGCTAGCGGCTACGAGCAGTACTTC. It codes for CASQHRASGYEQYF.

V is TRBV29-1 and J is TRBJ2-2, with D perhaps being TRBD1 or TRBD2 (5 bases each). From germline, CDR1 is SQVTM and CDR2 ANQGSEA. This CDR3 comprises 15 residues. Trimming stripped 7 bases from V and 0 bases from J, with 15 bases between. CDR3 DNA sequence: TGCAGCGCGACACAAGGGACGGCGAACACCGGGGAGCTGTTTTTT. Amino acids: CSATQGTANTGELFF.

The chain carries TRBV27 and TRBJ2-1, with TRBD2 matching over 7 bases. Germline V gene lookup returns CDR1 MNHEY and CDR2 SMNVEV (reference sequence). V was pared by 2 bases and J by 8 bases, with 6 bases of the junction left unmatched. The length of the CDR3 is 14 residues. Here the CDR3 reads CASSLRPGRYEQFF. DNA for the CDR3: TGTGCCAGCAGTTTACGACCCGGGAGGTATGAGCAGTTCTTC.

This clonotype has only a few counts. V is TRBV6-1 and J is TRBJ2-3; TRBD2 matches at 9 bases. This CDR3 comprises 18 residues. Germline lookup yields CDR1 MNHNS and CDR2 SASEGT. Unmatched junction bases numbered 19, after V lost 8 bases and J lost 4 bases. This chain's CDR3 is CASRPGGVTSGSADTQYF. The CDR3 nucleotides read TGTGCCAGCCGCCCGGGAGGGGTTACTAGCGGGTCGGCAGATACGCAGTATTTT.

The genes are TRBV3-1 and TRBJ2-2; 7 bases fit TRBD1. Germline-derived CDR1 and CDR2 are LGHDT and YNNKEL (reference sequence). The V and J ends lost 1 base and 5 bases, in that order; junction bases with no gene match: 4. CDR3 length: 15 amino acids. CDR3 sequence: CASSQGQGRTGELFF. CDR3 in DNA: TGTGCCAGCAGCCAAGGACAGGGTCGGACCGGGGAGCTGTTTTTT.

The sample holds many counts of this clonotype. Germline and junction disagree at one end, which may indicate a read error. CDR3 region: CASSPSGGSYNEQFF. For the CDR3, the DNA is TGCGCCAGCAGTCCTAGCGGAGGCTCCTACAATGAGCAGTTCTTC. The chain has TRBV12-3 or TRBV12-4 and TRBJ2-1; 7 bases fit TRBD2. The CDR3 has 15 amino acids.

The chain recombines TRBV14 with TRBJ1-1; D is unresolved. The germline gives CDR1 SGHDN, CDR2 FVKESK. The length of the CDR3 is 15 residues. V was cut by 4 bases and J by 3 bases, with 15 bases left in between. The CDR3 nucleotides are TGTGCCAGCAGCCCCTTGGTGTTGAAGGACACTGAAGCTTTCTTT. It translates to CASSPLVLKDTEAFF.

The V and J genes are TRBV12-3 or TRBV12-4 and TRBJ1-1; 9 bases match TRBD1. The CDR3 extends over 13 amino acids. Unmatched junction bases numbered 3, after V lost 3 bases and J lost 7 bases. The CDR3 protein is CASSLGTGREAFF. As DNA, the CDR3 is TGTGCCAGCAGTTTGGGGACAGGGCGTGAAGCTTTCTTT.